This T cell receptor (beta chain) was sequenced in a study of cytomegalovirus exposure and HLA in healthy donors listed by TCRdb under 2017. In the study overall: According to a later analysis, one platform produced both the 120 validation repertoires and the 666 repertoires of the first cohort. The study aimed to test whether signatures of past pathogen exposure could be identified by cataloging public T cell receptors. In addition to the first cohort of several hundred subjects, a separate validation cohort of 130 or so different subjects was used. To predict cytomegalovirus infection status, the study combined high-throughput TCR immunosequencing, statistical association of individual TCRs with disease status, and machine learning. General findings and caveats noted by the study authors: The study gave a list of about 150 TCR beta chains associated with cytomegalovirus. According to the authors, the approach could potentially be generalized to other disease states and immunological phenotypes. While some public TCRs were present in many individuals, most TCR sequences turned up only very rarely across donors. Of the cluster scores, around 95% were above 0 in a later analysis, which found that TCRs clustered in the first cohort also tended to co-occur in the 120 validation repertoires. Cytomegalovirus status was reported to be diagnosed by the classifier with high specificity and sensitivity in both the original and validation cohorts. In vitro tests confirmed that a few of the cytomegalovirus-associated TCR beta chains recognize cytomegalovirus antigens. The validation cohort had no HLA typing available for a later analysis, so co-occurrence within that cohort was assessed over all 110 or so repertoires.

Donors formed part of the validation cohort, which comprised about 130 subjects and was distinct from the first cohort of 666 subjects. From a lookup of the germline V gene, CDR1 and CDR2 are MNHEY and SVGAGI. Reading from cysteine to phenylalanine, the CDR3 counts 15 amino acids. The kept DNA is CDR3 alone, 45 bases in frame from the first base. V drops 4 bases and J drops 4 bases, leaving 13 bases in between. The method behind the library was the immunoSEQ multiplex PCR assay. The paper's data handling went like this. A statistical classification framework was built to diagnose cytomegalovirus status from the catalog of TCR beta chain sequences. TCRdb holds this immuneACCESS table with in-frame rearrangements only. Some clones are missing; in checked studies, unresolved V genes explain under half, and the rest has no known cause. V, J and clone size reflect that table, while D and trimming were determined from the DNA. A total of more than 50,000 clones appear in this sample, just under 95% of them only once. The ten biggest clones cover approximately 2.1% of the sample.

In the case of this clone: Its cognate antigen has yet to be identified. No base qualities exist here, and no much larger clone lies one base off it.

The rearranged segments are TRBV6-5 and TRBJ1-4; matching of 5 bases hints at TRBD1 as the D gene. The receptor was isolated from a man aged 18 to 29 in good health and CMV-seronegative. Sequencing was done on a sample of PBMCs. The CDR3 amino acid sequence is: CASSSPGIRNEKLFF. The DNA reads as follows: TGTGCCAGCAGTTCGCCAGGGATACGTAATGAAAAACTGTTTTTT.